This T cell receptor beta chain was profiled in a study of OX40 agonist ivuxolimab in advanced cancers. Overall study: Two cutaneous melanoma patients and one hepatocellular carcinoma patient, three in all, had partial responses.

CDR3 length equals 15 residues. Germline assignment: CDR1 SGHAT and CDR2 FQNNGV. The V and J ends lost 5 bases and 5 bases, in that order; junction bases with no gene match: 8. The timepoints at which blood was sampled were baseline, cycle 4 day 1, and cycle 7 day 1. Sequencing used immunoSEQ multiplex PCR; TCRdb keeps in-frame clones, though not all of them. The sample has about 110,000 clones, around nine tenths seen once; the top ten hold approximately 0.5%. The sample in question was CD4+ or CD8+ T cells sorted from blood, obtained in a trial of the OX40 agonist ivuxolimab. The clonotype comes from an adult with an advanced solid tumor such as melanoma, head and neck, liver or kidney cancer. The chain has TRBV11-2 and TRBJ2-1; 8 nucleotides align to TRBD2. Written as DNA, the CDR3 is TGTGCCAGCAGCATCCAAGCGGGGGCCCACAATGAGCAGTTCTTC. Translated: CASSIQAGAHNEQFF.